A single sample gave rise to the 20 T cell receptor beta chains below, sequenced in a study of blood T cells in healthy people across ages. Primed by a sample-barcoded 5' primer and a J-beta primer mix, a second PCR proceeded for about 7 to 12 cycles. TCRdb analysed the 5' RACE reads with MiXCR anew, one entry per CDR3 protein. The sample lists 1.2 million to 1.5 million distinct CDR3 sequences; approximately 42% were seen once. The sequencing input was blood. These receptors were obtained from a young woman in good health.

Only a few counts were recorded for this clonotype. This chain joins TRBV12-3 or TRBV12-4 and TRBJ2-3; 10 bases match TRBD1. The CDR3 extends over 16 amino acids. V was pared by 5 bases and J by 6 bases, with 11 bases of the junction left unmatched. CDR3 DNA: TGTGCCAGCAGTCACCCCGGGACAGGGGCCTCGGATACGCAGTATTTT. This encodes CASSHPGTGASDTQYF.

The V gene is TRBV12-3 or TRBV12-4, the J gene TRBJ1-2; D gene uncertain. The V gene lost 5 bases and the J gene lost 5 bases, with 6 bases spanning the gap. CDR3 length equals 11 residues. CDR3 loop: CASSKPYGYTF. CDR3 bases: TGTGCCAGCAGTAAACCTTATGGCTACACCTTC.

This clonotype has just one count. The chain links TRBV27 to TRBJ2-5; 8 bases match TRBD1. Looked up from germline, CDR1 is MNHEY and CDR2 is SMNVEV (reference sequence). The CDR3 loop spans 13 amino acids. The V gene end was trimmed by 8 bases and the J gene end by 11 bases; junction bases not matched to a gene: 13. The CDR3 nucleotides read TGTGCCAGCCAGGACAGGGTAGGAGGGGAGCAGTACTTC. Protein sequence: CASQDRVGGEQYF.

The chain joins TRBV5-4 to TRBJ1-2; 7 bases line up with TRBD1. The CDR3 spans 12 residues. Germline values: CDR1 SGHNT, CDR2 YYREEE (reference sequence). The V and J ends lost 4 bases and 10 bases, in that order; junction bases with no gene match: 7. As DNA, the CDR3 is TGTGCCAGCAGCCATAACAGGGGACCCTACACCTTC. It is translated as CASSHNRGPYTF. Filled out from reference TRBV5-4 and TRBJ1-2, the complete variable domain reads ETGVTQSPTHLIKTRGQQVTLRCSSQSGHNTVSWYQQALGQGPQFIFQYYREEENGRGNFPPRFSGLQFPNYSSELNVNALELDDSALYLCASSHNRGPYTFGSGTRLTVV.

The rearrangement joins TRBV14 to TRBJ2-7; D uncertain. Deletions cut 5 bases from V and 6 bases from J, with 8 bases between. The V gene's germline CDR1 is SGHDN and CDR2 FVKESK. The CDR3 is 11 amino acids. CDR3 DNA sequence: TGTGCCAGCAGCAAGGCAGCCGAGCAGTACTTC. This encodes CASSKAAEQYF.

The V gene is TRBV30, the J gene TRBJ2-1; perhaps D is TRBD1 or TRBD2 (6 bases each). Looked up from germline, CDR1 is GTSNPN and CDR2 is SVGIG (reference sequence). The CDR3 covers 15 residues. V lost 8 bases, J lost 7 bases, and 24 bases lay in between. The CDR3 reads CARSRGGPGLNEQFF. CDR3 DNA sequence: TGTGCCCGTTCACGAGGGGGGCCGGGTCTAAATGAGCAGTTCTTC.

Only a few counts were recorded for this clonotype. The J gene is TRBJ2-4, the V gene TRBV5-1; the match to TRBD1 covers 7 bases. Unmatched junction bases numbered 4, after V lost 0 bases and J lost 1 base. Germline V gene data show CDR1 as SGHRS and CDR2 as YFSETQ. This CDR3 region has 16 residues. CDR3 nucleotide sequence: TGCGCCAGCAGCTTGGTCGGACAGGCGGCCAAAAACATTCAGTACTTC. As protein: CASSLVGQAAKNIQYF.

This chain links TRBV3-1 with TRBJ1-1; no reliable D call. This CDR3 is 14 amino acids long. Germline assignment: CDR1 LGHDT and CDR2 YNNKEL (reference sequence). Trimming pared 2 bases from V and 3 bases from J, leaving 10 bases between. The CDR3 bases are TGTGCCAGCAGCCAAACCTATATGGACACTGAAGCTTTCTTT. Translation gives CASSQTYMDTEAFF.

The chain joins TRBV20-1 to TRBJ2-1; no firm D call. Germline-derived CDR1 and CDR2 are DFQATT and SNEGSKA (reference sequence). The V end lost 6 bases, the J end lost 6 bases, and 9 bases lay between the germline ends. The CDR3 is 11 amino acids. In DNA, the CDR3 is TGCAGTGCCAAGAATGGCAATGAGCAGTTCTTC. Amino acid sequence: CSAKNGNEQFF.

In the case of this clonotype: One end of the junction fails to match germline, which may point to a read error. This chain connects TRBV20-1 to TRBJ2-5, with no clear D. Germline V gene lookup returns CDR1 DFQATT and CDR2 SNEGSKA (reference sequence). The CDR3 runs 11 residues. CDR3 region: CSARDHGEQYF. The CDR3, as DNA: TGCAGTGCGAGAGATCACGGTGAGCAGTACTTC.

The chain links TRBV11-3 to TRBJ2-1, with unresolved D. The CDR3 has 17 residues. V was cut by 4 bases and J by 0 bases, with 16 bases left in between. Germline V gives CDR1 SGHNT, CDR2 YENEEA. CDR3 region: CASSSSDNLASYNEQFF. Here the CDR3 DNA reads TGTGCCAGCAGCTCGAGTGATAACCTGGCCTCCTACAATGAGCAGTTCTTC.

The genes are TRBV10-3 and TRBJ2-1; the match to TRBD2 covers 10 bases. The germline CDR1 and CDR2 sequences are ENHRY and SYGVKD. The CDR3 totals 15 residues. V was clipped by 2 bases and J by 8 bases; unmatched bases: 6. The CDR3 DNA follows: TGTGCCATCAGTGAGGCTAGCGGGAGCAGAGATGAGCAGTTCTTC. Its translation is CAISEASGSRDEQFF.

This clonotype was detected only a few times. The chain is built from TRBV7-8 and TRBJ2-3, with 9 bases matching TRBD2. CDR1 and CDR2 from the germline V gene are SGHVS and FQNEAQ. The CDR3 is made up of 14 amino acids. V dropped 4 bases and J dropped 7; count of bases not matched to a gene: 6. The DNA for the CDR3 is TGTGCCAGCAGCTCCCTAGCGGGAACTAATACGCAGTATTTT. It specifies CASSSLAGTNTQYF.

On this clonotype: The junction shows a germline mismatch at one end, possibly a read error. This sequence joins TRBV11-2 and TRBJ2-3; 11 bases align to TRBD2. The CDR3 is made up of 16 amino acids. Germline CDR1 and CDR2: SGHAT and FQNNGV. In DNA, the CDR3 is TGTGCCGGCAGCGACTGGGGACTAGCGGACACAGATACGCAGTATTTT. It yields the protein CAGSDWGLADTDTQYF.

This clonotype was recorded a few times. The chain couples TRBV12-3 or TRBV12-4 to TRBJ2-5, with D perhaps TRBD1 (6 bases). The J call may be mistaken, given a closer DNA end match to TRBJ2-7. The CDR3 length is 13 residues. The chain's CDR3 is CASSLQGLSEQYF. The CDR3 bases are TGTGCCAGCAGTTTACAGGGGTTAAGCGAGCAGTACTTC.

The chain joins TRBV28 to TRBJ1-4; D is unresolved. Deletions cut 5 bases from V and 7 bases from J, with 14 bases between. This CDR3 comprises 14 residues. Germline-derived CDR1 and CDR2 are MDHEN and SYDVKM. In DNA form, the CDR3 reads TGTGCCAGCAGTCCCGCGGGGAAAAGTGAAAAACTGTTTTTT. It yields the protein CASSPAGKSEKLFF. Based on the CDR3 plus reference TRBV28 and TRBJ1-4, the full variable domain is DVKVTQSSRYLVKRTGEKVFLECVQDMDHENMFWYRQDPGLGLRLIYFSYDVKMKEKGDIPEGYSVSREKKERFSLILESASTNQTSMYLCASSPAGKSEKLFFGSGTQLSVL.

The chain recombines TRBV27 with TRBJ1-1; D is undetermined. V gave up 4 bases and J gave up 10 bases, with 10 bases separating them. Germline values: CDR1 MNHEY, CDR2 SMNVEV (reference sequence). The CDR3 extends over 11 amino acids. The CDR3 sequence: CASSSTRAAFF. The CDR3 nucleotides are TGTGCCAGCAGTTCCACCCGGGCAGCTTTCTTT.

J is TRBJ1-1 and V is TRBV28, with D uncertain. Germline CDR1 and CDR2: MDHEN and SYDVKM. There are 14 residues in the CDR3. Trimming cost V 6 bases and J 10 bases, with 21 bases left between them. CDR3 residues: CASREELPDEGAFF. The CDR3 bases are TGTGCCAGCAGGGAGGAACTACCAGATGAGGGAGCTTTCTTT.

The J gene is TRBJ1-5, the V gene TRBV6-5; D remains ambiguous. This CDR3 is 13 amino acids long. Germline-derived CDR1 and CDR2 are MNHEY and SVGAGI. The V end lost 3 bases, the J end lost 9 bases, and 12 bases lay between the germline ends. CDR3 residues: CASSYSSGRPQHF. CDR3 nucleotides: TGTGCCAGCAGTTATTCGTCCGGGCGGCCCCAGCATTTT.

On this clonotype: Germline is not matched at one junction end, which may reflect a read error. The genes are TRBV7-2 and TRBJ1-3; D is uncertain. Germline assignment: CDR1 SGHTA and CDR2 FQGNSA. The CDR3 extends over 14 amino acids. The CDR3 DNA reads as TGTGTCAGCAGCTTCGGGTGGGGTTGGCACACCATATATTTT. It translates to CVSSFGWGWHTIYF.